The 21 T cell receptor beta chains below were found in one sample sequenced in a study of T-cell reconstitution after alpha-beta-depleted transplantation in children. Using unique molecular identifiers, the investigators prepared the TCRbeta library. TCRdb passed the PCR reads through MiXCR, listing each CDR3 protein once. The sample contains 700,000 to 950,000 distinct CDR3 sequences, about 16% of which appear only once. The sample consisted of PBMCs, mostly from graft donor cells, taken 360 days after TCRalphabeta/CD19-depleted stem cell transplant. These receptors were obtained from a male patient between 10 and 17 years old who had a stem cell transplant for acute lymphoblastic leukemia, so the T cells may come from the graft donor.

This clonotype was observed a few times. J is TRBJ1-5 and V is TRBV5-1, with D tentatively TRBD1 (5 bases). Deletions cut 0 bases from V and 7 bases from J, with 14 bases between. The CDR3 loop spans 15 amino acids. Germline V CDR1 and CDR2: SGHRS, YFSETQ. DNA of the CDR3: TGCGCCAGCAGCTTGGTGCCGGGGGACGGACAGCCCCAGCATTTT. It codes for CASSLVPGDGQPQHF.

The chain uses TRBV7-3 and TRBJ2-3; a weak D match, TRBD1 (5 bases). The germline V gene has CDR1 SGHTA and CDR2 FQGTGA. The CDR3 spans 14 residues. V was trimmed by 3 bases and J by 6 bases, leaving 13 bases between them. The CDR3 loop reads CASSFAGMRDTQYF. In DNA form, the CDR3 reads TGTGCCAGCAGCTTCGCAGGGATGAGGGATACGCAGTATTTT.

This clonotype was seen a few times. CDR3 sequence (DNA): TGCGCCAGCAGCCGCGGACGGACATATAACTATGGCTACACCTTC. It encodes CASSRGRTYNYGYTF. The genes are TRBV5-1 and TRBJ1-2; a weak D match, TRBD1 (5 bases). Germline V gene lookup returns CDR1 SGHRS and CDR2 YFSETQ. V lost 4 bases to trimming and J lost 1 base, with 14 bases between them. The CDR3 has 15 amino acids.

The chain joins TRBV9 to TRBJ2-1; TRBD2 matches at 11 bases. Germline CDR1 SGDLS, CDR2 YYNGEE. J lost 2 bases, V lost 0 bases, and 10 bases had no gene match. This CDR3 is built from 19 residues. CDR3 sequence: CASSVGLAGGRRPYNEQFF. The CDR3 nucleotides read TGTGCCAGCAGCGTAGGGCTAGCGGGAGGCCGGAGACCCTACAATGAGCAGTTCTTC.

This clonotype appeared many times. The chain is built from TRBV25-1 and TRBJ1-1, with D unresolved. The CDR3 runs to 12 residues. V lost 8 bases to trimming and J lost 1 base, with 8 bases between them. Looked up from germline, CDR1 is MGHDK and CDR2 is SYGVNS. The CDR3 sequence is CASGLGNTEAFF. Written as DNA, the CDR3 is TGTGCCAGCGGTCTGGGGAACACTGAAGCTTTCTTT.

This clonotype was observed a handful of times. V and J are TRBV27 and TRBJ2-7; D not resolved. Germline lookup yields CDR1 MNHEY and CDR2 SMNVEV (reference sequence). This CDR3 comprises 13 residues. Trimming took off 3 bases at V and 5 bases at J, with 11 bases between the two ends. CDR3 DNA: TGTGCCAGCAGTTTCGCAACCCTCCACGAGCAGTACTTC. It yields the protein CASSFATLHEQYF.

The genes are TRBV27 and TRBJ2-7; maybe TRBD2 (6 bases). Trimming took 5 bases from V and 3 from J, leaving 17 bases between them. CDR3 length equals 15 residues. The germline V gene encodes CDR1 MNHEY and CDR2 SMNVEV (reference sequence). DNA of the CDR3: TGTGCCAGCAGTATCTCCGGGACTTCCTTCTACGAGCAGTACTTC. It is translated as CASSISGTSFYEQYF.

The rearrangement links TRBV6-2 or TRBV6-3 to TRBJ1-2; no reliable D call. V dropped 0 bases and J dropped 6 bases, with 8 bases sitting between them. This CDR3 comprises 13 residues. The germline V gene has CDR1 MNHEY and CDR2 SVGEGT. The CDR3 is CASSYSRGHGYTF. CDR3 DNA: TGTGCCAGCAGTTACTCGAGAGGGCATGGCTACACCTTC.

The CDR3 protein is CASRNRAMNTEAFF. The CDR3 region has the DNA TGCGCCAGCAGAAACAGGGCCATGAACACTGAAGCTTTCTTT. This chain connects TRBV4-1 to TRBJ1-1, with a possible D match to TRBD1 (6 bases). CDR1 MGHRA and CDR2 YSYEKL come from the germline V gene. Deletions cut 6 bases from V and 0 bases from J, with 11 bases between. This CDR3 is built from 14 residues.

J is TRBJ2-7 and V is TRBV2; D is possibly TRBD2 (5 bases). The length of the CDR3 is 15 residues. V was pared by 3 bases and J by 3 bases, with 15 bases between. The germline V gene encodes CDR1 SNHLY and CDR2 FYNNEI. CDR3 region: CASSDGEISFYEQYF. The DNA of the CDR3 is TGTGCCAGCAGTGATGGGGAGATCAGCTTCTACGAGCAGTACTTC.

The sample holds a few counts of this clonotype. The chain has TRBV5-1 and TRBJ2-5; TRBD1 is a possible D gene (5 bases). V lost 0 bases, J lost 2 bases, and 8 bases lay in between. The length of the CDR3 is 14 residues. Germline V gene lookup returns CDR1 SGHRS and CDR2 YFSETQ. The CDR3 region is CASSLVQEQETQYF. The CDR3 DNA reads as TGCGCCAGCAGCTTGGTACAGGAACAAGAGACCCAGTACTTC. The entire variable domain, with the rest obtained from reference TRBV5-1 and TRBJ2-5, is as follows: KAGVTQTPRYLIKTRGQQVTLSCSPISGHRSVSWYQQTPGQGLQFLFEYFSETQRNKGNFPGRFSGRQFSNSRSEMNVSTLELGDSALYLCASSLVQEQETQYFGPGTRLLVL.

The chain uses TRBV3-1 and TRBJ2-3; 12 bases fit TRBD2. Trimming took 4 bases from V and 3 from J; bases not matched to a gene: 11. Germline values: CDR1 LGHDT, CDR2 YNNKEL (reference sequence). The CDR3 extends over 18 amino acids. Here the CDR3 DNA reads TGTGCCAGCAGCCTCCAGGCCGGACTAGCGGGATTAACAGATACGCAGTATTTT. Translating gives CASSLQAGLAGLTDTQYF.

This clonotype was seen a few times. This sequence joins TRBV6-5 and TRBJ2-7; 8 bases match TRBD2. CDR3 length: 18 residues. The germline CDR1 and CDR2 sequences are MNHEY and SVGAGI. Trimming took 6 bases from V and 5 from J; bases not matched to a gene: 21. CDR3 residues: CASSSRRGSGRPFHEQYF. The CDR3 DNA sequence: TGTGCCAGCAGCTCGCGGAGGGGGAGCGGGAGACCCTTCCACGAGCAGTACTTC.

This clonotype has a handful of counts. This sequence joins TRBV6-5 and TRBJ1-1; TRBD1 is a possible D gene (6 bases). Trimming removed 5 bases from V and 8 bases from J, with 12 bases in between. The CDR3 spans 12 residues. In germline, CDR1 is MNHEY, CDR2 SVGAGI. CDR3: CASSLTQGEAFF. The CDR3 coding sequence is TGTGCCAGCAGTCTGACCCAGGGGGAAGCTTTCTTT.

The CDR3 protein is CASSWEGTGVSPQETQYF. As DNA, the CDR3 is TGTGCCAGCAGTTGGGAGGGGACGGGAGTATCCCCCCAAGAGACCCAGTACTTC. This rearrangement joins TRBV12-3 or TRBV12-4 to TRBJ2-5, with 7 bases that match TRBD2. V shed 4 bases, J shed 1 base, and the junction held 15 bases outside the gene matches. The CDR3 length is 18 residues.

The table lists this clonotype with many counts. V gene TRBV4-1 combines with J gene TRBJ2-5; possibly TRBD1 for D (5 bases). V lost 1 base and J lost 5, with 11 bases in between. Germline lookup yields CDR1 MGHRA and CDR2 YSYEKL. The CDR3 has 14 residues. The CDR3 nucleotides are TGCGCCAGCAGCCAAGGGCAGGGTTGGGAGACCCAGTACTTC. Amino acids: CASSQGQGWETQYF.

This clonotype has ten or more counts. The rearrangement uses TRBV29-1 and TRBJ2-3; D might be TRBD1 or TRBD2, each matching 5 bases. Per the germline V gene, CDR1 is SQVTM and CDR2 is ANQGSEA. This CDR3 spans 16 amino acids. Trimming left V 0 bases short and J 0 bases short, with 13 bases between. CDR3 loop: CSVEEWDGASTDTQYF. Here the CDR3 DNA reads TGCAGCGTTGAAGAGTGGGACGGCGCTAGCACAGATACGCAGTATTTT.

This sequence joins TRBV7-9 and TRBJ2-5; the match to TRBD1 covers 9 bases. V lost 5 bases, J lost 1 base, and 8 bases stayed unmatched. This CDR3 contains 16 residues. Germline values: CDR1 SEHNR, CDR2 FQNEAQ (reference sequence). The CDR3 DNA sequence: TGTGCCAGCAGCCTAAGTACAGGGGGCAGCCAAGAGACCCAGTACTTC. Translation: CASSLSTGGSQETQYF.

This clonotype appeared a few times. The CDR3 DNA reads as TGCGCCAGCAGTGAGGAGTTGTCTAACTATGGCTACACCTTC. Its translation is CASSEELSNYGYTF. The gene calls are TRBV10-2 and TRBJ1-2; D unresolved. This CDR3 contains 14 residues. Germline lookup yields CDR1 WSHSY and CDR2 SAAADI. V lost 2 bases and J 0 bases, leaving 7 bases between the germline ends.

The chain has TRBV5-1 and TRBJ2-1; D call uncertain. The CDR3 sequence is 14 residues long. From germline, CDR1 is SGHRS and CDR2 YFSETQ. Trimming took off 6 bases at V and 5 bases at J, with 15 bases between the two ends. In DNA form, the CDR3 reads TGCGCCAGCACCAGTAGACAAGCCGACAATGAGCAGTTCTTC. It codes for CASTSRQADNEQFF.

There are many counts of this clonotype. The chain is built from TRBV12-3 or TRBV12-4 and TRBJ2-7, with a possible D match to TRBD2 (6 bases). The CDR3 is 14 amino acids. Trimming removed 1 base from V and 5 bases from J, with 12 bases in between. This CDR3 is CASSLDRETDEQYF. In DNA form, the CDR3 reads TGTGCCAGCAGTTTAGACCGGGAGACCGACGAGCAGTACTTC.